One T cell receptor beta chain is described in this entry. V shed 6 bases and J 3 bases; nucleotides not matched to a gene: 8. Per germline, CDR1 SGHVS and CDR2 FQNEAQ. The CDR3 sequence is 16 residues long. One entry per CDR3 protein results from TCRdb running MiXCR on the reads. The sample holds a few hundred thousand distinct CDR3 sequences, 15% to 20% seen once. The data derive from a study of T cell repertoires in cytomegalovirus infection. This receptor was obtained from a human donor in good health (CMV status not recorded). Some clones in this sample may be carry-over from other donors' samples. The chain recombines TRBV7-8 with TRBJ2-1; 10 bases are a match to TRBD2. Sequenced: PBMCs. CDR3 region: CASRIEIAGGYNEQFF. The CDR3 coding sequence is TGTGCCAGCAGGATTGAAATAGCGGGAGGCTACAATGAGCAGTTCTTC.